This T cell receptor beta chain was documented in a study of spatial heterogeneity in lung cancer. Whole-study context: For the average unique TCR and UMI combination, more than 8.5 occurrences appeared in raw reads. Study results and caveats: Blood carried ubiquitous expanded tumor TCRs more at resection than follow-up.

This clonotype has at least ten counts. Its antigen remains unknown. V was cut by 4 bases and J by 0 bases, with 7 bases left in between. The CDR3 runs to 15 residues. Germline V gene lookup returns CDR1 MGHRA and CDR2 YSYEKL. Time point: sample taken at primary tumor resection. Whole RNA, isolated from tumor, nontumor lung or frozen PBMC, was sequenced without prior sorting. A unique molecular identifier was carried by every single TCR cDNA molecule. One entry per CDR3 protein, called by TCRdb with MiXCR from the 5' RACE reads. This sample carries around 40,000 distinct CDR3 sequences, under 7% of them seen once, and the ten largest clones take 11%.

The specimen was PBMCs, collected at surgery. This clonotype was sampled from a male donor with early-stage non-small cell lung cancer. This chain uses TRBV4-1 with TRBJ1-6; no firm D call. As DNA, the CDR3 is TGCGCCAGCAGCCTGACTAGCTCCTATAATTCACCCCTCCACTTT. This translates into CASSLTSSYNSPLHF.